Listed here are 15 T cell receptor beta chains from one sample, sequenced in a study of Tregs in tolerant kidney transplant recipients. The data were produced by immunoSEQ multiplex PCR, yet TCRdb's version contains in-frame clones alone and is incomplete. The sample has some 90,000 clones, 90% to 95% seen once; the top ten hold 4.5% to 5%. Specimen: CD8+ T cells from blood. Receptors originate from a human donor in good health.

Only one count was recorded for this clone. V is TRBV4-1 and J is TRBJ2-7, with a possible D match to TRBD1 (6 bases). Germline V CDR1 and CDR2: MGHRA, YSYEKL. This CDR3 is 13 amino acids long. The germline V and J ends were trimmed by 2 bases and 4 bases, with 9 bases remaining between them. CDR3 sequence: CASSQIQGYEQYF. CDR3 coding DNA: TGCGCCAGCAGCCAAATACAGGGTTACGAGCAGTACTTC.

This clone was detected only once. In nucleotides, the CDR3 is TGTGCCAGCAGCTTGGGGGACAGTCGTGCTTTCTTT. Protein product: CASSLGDSRAFF. The chain combines TRBV7-9 with TRBJ1-1; 7 bases agree with TRBD1. Trimming removed 3 bases from V and 11 bases from J; junction bases left unmatched: 6. Germline lookup yields CDR1 SEHNR and CDR2 FQNEAQ (reference sequence). The CDR3 has 12 amino acids.

The chain joins TRBV5-1 to TRBJ2-7, with 7 bases matching TRBD1. The CDR3 is 13 amino acids. Losses at the gene ends were 6 bases for V and 4 bases for J; bases not matched to a gene: 7. CDR1 and CDR2 (germline): SGHRS, YFSETQ. CDR3 sequence: CASISTGKYEQYF. CDR3 nucleotide sequence: TGCGCCAGCATCTCGACAGGGAAATACGAGCAGTACTTC.

This clone is a singleton in its sample. The chain couples TRBV27 to TRBJ1-5, with D unresolved. This CDR3 has 15 residues. Germline V lookup: CDR1 MNHEY, CDR2 SMNVEV (reference sequence). Trimming pared 0 bases from V and 0 bases from J, leaving 6 bases between. Written as DNA, the CDR3 is TGTGCCAGCAGTTTATCGGCCAATAGCAATCAGCCCCAGCATTTT. This translates into CASSLSANSNQPQHF.

J is TRBJ1-1 and V is TRBV5-5; D is possibly TRBD1 (5 bases). Trimming left V 4 bases short and J 4 bases short, with 14 bases between. The CDR3 sequence is 14 residues long. The germline gives CDR1 SGHKS, CDR2 YYEKEE (reference sequence). The CDR3 loop is CASSLPDRGTEAFF. The CDR3 DNA follows: TGTGCCAGCAGCCTCCCAGATAGGGGCACTGAAGCTTTCTTT.

The chain couples TRBV10-3 to TRBJ1-2; D call uncertain. Germline V gives CDR1 ENHRY, CDR2 SYGVKD. The CDR3 length is 13 residues. Trimming removed 2 bases from V and 8 bases from J, with 12 bases in between. The CDR3 loop is CAISEGPGAGYTF. The CDR3 region has the DNA TGTGCCATCAGTGAGGGCCCAGGCGCAGGCTACACCTTC.

CDR3 in DNA: TGCAGCGTTGCGGAGGGTTTTAGGCAAAACTATGGCTACACCTTC. As protein: CSVAEGFRQNYGYTF. The chain is built from TRBV29-1 and TRBJ1-2; D uncertain. This CDR3 contains 15 residues. Between the trimmed V and J ends, which lost 4 bases and 2 bases, there was a span of 17 bases. The germline CDR1 and CDR2 sequences are SQVTM and ANQGSEA.

The chain combines TRBV13 with TRBJ2-3, with TRBD2 identical over 12 bases. V lost 4 bases, J lost 6 bases, and 8 bases stayed unmatched. Germline V gives CDR1 PRHDT, CDR2 FYEKMQ (reference sequence). The CDR3 is made up of 16 amino acids. The CDR3 reads CASSSDLAGGLDTQYF. The CDR3 DNA reads TGTGCCAGCAGCTCAGACCTAGCGGGGGGGCTTGATACGCAGTATTTT.

This chain joins TRBV7-9 and TRBJ1-5, with 10 bases identical to TRBD1. Per the germline V gene, CDR1 is SEHNR and CDR2 is FQNEAQ (reference sequence). The CDR3 totals 14 residues. The ends lost 5 bases at V and 7 bases at J; junction bases unmatched: 5. This CDR3 is CASSPRTGGQPQHF. DNA for the CDR3: TGTGCCAGCAGCCCCCGGACAGGGGGACAGCCCCAGCATTTT.

The chain has TRBV7-2 and TRBJ1-4, with 7 bases lining up with TRBD1. Germline-derived CDR1 and CDR2 are SGHTA and FQGNSA. CDR3 length equals 17 residues. J was trimmed by 2 bases and V by 5 bases; bases with no gene match: 11. The CDR3 bases are TGTGCCAGCAGCAAAGGGGCAGGGGGAGTTACTAATGAAAAACTGTTTTTT. This sequence encodes CASSKGAGGVTNEKLFF.

This chain links TRBV4-1 with TRBJ2-1; 7 positions match TRBD2. Per germline, CDR1 MGHRA and CDR2 YSYEKL. With 3 bases clipped from V and 5 bases from J, the junction kept 10 bases outside the gene matches. This CDR3 region has 16 residues. CDR3 amino acids: CASSHKGGARHNEQFF. The DNA of the CDR3 is TGCGCCAGCAGCCATAAGGGAGGGGCCCGCCACAATGAGCAGTTCTTC.

The chain combines TRBV6-1 with TRBJ2-2, with 8 bases fitting TRBD2. The CDR3 spans 14 residues. V lost 5 bases and J lost 6; bases outside the gene matches: 5. Germline CDR1 reads MNHNS; CDR2 reads SASEGT. CDR3 bases: TGTGCCAGCAGTTCGGGACTAGTCGCCGGGGAGCTGTTTTTT. It translates to CASSSGLVAGELFF.

V and J are TRBV9 and TRBJ2-5; D is possibly TRBD2 (6 bases). The CDR3 has 14 residues. The germline V gene has CDR1 SGDLS and CDR2 YYNGEE. Trimming left V 4 bases short and J 1 base short, with 11 bases between. The CDR3 DNA follows: TGTGCCAGCAGCTACGGGAGAGCCCAAGAGACCCAGTACTTC. This codes for CASSYGRAQETQYF. Together with reference TRBV9 and TRBJ2-5, the CDR3 gives the full variable domain: DSGVTQTPKHLITATGQRVTLRCSPRSGDLSVYWYQQSLDQGLQFLIQYYNGEERAKGNILERFSAQQFPDLHSELNLSSLELGDSALYFCASSYGRAQETQYFGPGTRLLVL.

The chain uses TRBV19 and TRBJ1-2; unclear D gene. This CDR3 has 14 amino acids. Germline V gene data show CDR1 as LNHDA and CDR2 as SQIVND (reference sequence). With 3 bases removed from V and 4 bases from J, the gap between germline ends came to 12 bases. CDR3 sequence: CASSMPSVGYGYTF. For the CDR3, the DNA is TGTGCCAGTAGTATGCCCTCGGTGGGCTATGGCTACACCTTC. Complete variable domain (other parts from reference TRBV19 and TRBJ1-2): DGGITQSPKYLFRKEGQNVTLSCEQNLNHDAMYWYRQDPGQGLRLIYYSQIVNDFQKGDIAEGYSVSREKKESFPLTVTSAQKNPTAFYLCASSMPSVGYGYTFGSGTRLTVV.

This chain uses TRBV9 with TRBJ1-3; no clear D. From germline, CDR1 is SGDLS and CDR2 YYNGEE. Trimming pared 0 bases from V and 3 bases from J, leaving 13 bases between. This CDR3 is built from 16 residues. Here the CDR3 reads CASSVGAVMGGNTIYF. Here the CDR3 DNA reads TGTGCCAGCAGCGTAGGTGCTGTTATGGGTGGAAACACCATATATTTT.